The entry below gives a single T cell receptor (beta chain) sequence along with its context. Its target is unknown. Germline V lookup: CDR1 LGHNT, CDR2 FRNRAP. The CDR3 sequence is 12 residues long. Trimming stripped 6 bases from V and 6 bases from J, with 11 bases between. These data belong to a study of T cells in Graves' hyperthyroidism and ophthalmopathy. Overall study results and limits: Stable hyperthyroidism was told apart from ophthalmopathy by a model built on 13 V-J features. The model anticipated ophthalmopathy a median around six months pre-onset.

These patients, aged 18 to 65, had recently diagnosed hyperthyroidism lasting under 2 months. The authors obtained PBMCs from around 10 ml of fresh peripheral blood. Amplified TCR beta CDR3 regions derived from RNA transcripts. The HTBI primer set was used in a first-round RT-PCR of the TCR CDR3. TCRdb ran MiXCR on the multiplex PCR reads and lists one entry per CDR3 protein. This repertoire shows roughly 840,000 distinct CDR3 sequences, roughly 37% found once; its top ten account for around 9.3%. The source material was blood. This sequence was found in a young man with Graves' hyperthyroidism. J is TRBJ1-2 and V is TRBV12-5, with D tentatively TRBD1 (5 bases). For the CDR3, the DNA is TGTGCTAGTGGCCTCCCAGGGAATGGCTACACCTTC. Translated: CASGLPGNGYTF.